This T cell receptor (beta chain) is drawn from a study of T-cell reconstitution after alpha-beta-depleted transplantation in children. Per germline, CDR1 MDHEN and CDR2 SYDVKM. After removal of 5 bases from V and 5 bases from J, the junction contained 10 bases not matched to a gene. The CDR3 consists of 16 residues. Using unique molecular identifiers, the investigators prepared the TCRbeta library. TCRdb ran MiXCR on the PCR reads and lists one entry per CDR3 protein. The data show roughly 100,000 distinct CDR3 sequences, roughly 8% seen once. This clonotype was recorded many times. The chain has TRBV28 and TRBJ2-5, with 11 bases lining up with TRBD2. This sequence originates from a human donor who donated a stem cell graft to a child with congenital amegakaryocytic thrombocytopenia. The material was PBMCs from the stem cell graft donor, obtained from the stem cell graft. The CDR3 DNA sequence: TGTGCCAGCAGTCCCCGGTGGTCTAGCGGGAGGGAGACCCAGTACTTC. It codes for CASSPRWSSGRETQYF.